The TCR beta chain described here comes from a study of tissue T cells after allogeneic stem cell transplantation. Profiling relied on immunoSEQ multiplex PCR, and the TCRdb table lists in-frame clones only, not all of them. The sample holds 45,000 to 50,000 clones; 73% are singletons and the top ten take roughly 0.7%. Worth noting for this clone: Here the gene names and germline are mouse. The read ends 1 residue early relative to the CDR3; the germline J gene fills the gap.

V lost 3 bases and J lost 0, with 10 bases in between. The germline CDR1 and CDR2 sequences are LGHNA and YSYQKL. This CDR3 comprises 15 residues. The TCR originated in a pool of C57BL/6 mice in good health. The sequenced sample consisted of sorted cells pooled from one or two spleens. This chain links TRBV2 with TRBJ2-3; D is possibly TRBD1 (5 bases). CDR3 residues: CASSQWTSSAETLYF. The part of the CDR3 DNA that was read is TGTGCCAGCAGCCAGTGGACATCTAGTGCAGAAACGCTGTAT.